This TCR beta chain came from a study of beta chain features in type 1 diabetes. General observations from the study: Among all four CD4+ subsets, Type 1 diabetes patients had TCRB CDR3s that were moderately but significantly shorter.

One heparinised blood draw, averaging about 120 mL, came from each donor. Cells sorted by CD45RO/CCR7/CD25/CD127/CD95/CD27 comprised CD4+ naive, central memory, regulatory and stem cell-like memory cells. This clone was seen a few times. Its antigen is not known. The CDR3 loop spans 14 amino acids. With 1 base removed from V and 3 bases from J, the gap between germline ends came to 9 bases. In germline, CDR1 is SGHTA, CDR2 FQGNSA. Expressed TCRB transcripts were sequenced because the isolated RNA had all been reverse transcribed beforehand. Clones were read by immunoSEQ multiplex PCR, and TCRdb kept only the in-frame ones, dropping some. This repertoire shows a few hundred thousand clones, approximately 20% found once; its top ten account for 0.028%.

This chain links TRBV7-2 with TRBJ1-2; D remains unclear. The sequence was collected from a woman between 40 and 55 years old with type 1 diabetes. The sample comprised naive CD4+ T cells from blood. In nucleotides, the CDR3 is TGTGCCAGCAGCTTAGTTGGACTGGACTATGGCTACACCTTC. As protein: CASSLVGLDYGYTF. Together with reference TRBV7-2 and TRBJ1-2, the CDR3 gives the full variable domain: GAGVSQSPSNKVTEKGKDVELRCDPISGHTALYWYRQSLGQGLEFLIYFQGNSAPDKSGLPSDRFSAERTGGSVSTLTIQRTQQEDSAVYLCASSLVGLDYGYTFGSGTRLTVV.